The rows below give T cell receptor beta chains drawn from one sample of a study of blood T cell repertoires in COVID-19. The assay was immunoSEQ multiplex PCR, and TCRdb's table has in-frame clones only and misses some. This sample has about 160,000 clones, with roughly 88% found just once. Source material: PBMCs or T cells enriched from blood (not recorded which). The receptor set was obtained from a woman aged 45-60 years who had recovered from COVID-19. CDR3s include the opening cysteine and the closing phenylalanine or tryptophan. The order of the fields is V gene, J gene, D gene, clone size, CDR3 DNA, CDR3 protein. D genes are given only for firm matches. Some rows have no size entry. The others give once, few or many, or a class for an expanded clone.

TRBV6-2/TRBV6-3	TRBJ2-7	-	-	TGTGCCAGCAGTTTCAACAGCCCTCGGCAGTACTTC	CASSFNSPRQYF
TRBV19	TRBJ1-2	-	-	TGTGCCAGTACGATCAGGGAACCCTATGGCTACACCTTC	CASTIREPYGYTF
TRBV11-2	TRBJ1-1	-	once	TGTGCCAGCAGCGCAGCTATGGGCCGATCTGAAGCTTTCTTT	CASSAAMGRSEAFF
TRBV14	TRBJ1-2	-	-	TGTGCCAGCAGCCACGACAGTAACTATGGCTACACCTTC	CASSHDSNYGYTF
TRBV7-3	TRBJ2-7	-	-	TGTGCCAGCAGCTTAGGAGGGGGCGCAAGGGACGAGCAGTACTTC	CASSLGGGARDEQYF
TRBV5-1	TRBJ2-2	TRBD1	once	TGCGCCAGCAGCTTTCTGGGACAGGGGGCAACCGGGGAGCTGTTTTTT	CASSFLGQGATGELFF
TRBV4-1	TRBJ1-6	-	-	TGCGCCAGCAGCCCCCAGGTACAGTCCGTTTCACCCCTCCACTTT	CASSPQVQSVSPLHF
TRBV7-3	TRBJ1-1	TRBD1	-	TGTGCCAGCAGCCCATACAGGGGGTCGGCTGAAGCTTTCTTT	CASSPYRGSAEAFF
TRBV7-3	TRBJ1-3	-	-	TGTGCCAGCAGCGAAAGGGGCTCTGGAAACACCATATATTTT	CASSERGSGNTIYF
TRBV11-3	TRBJ2-7	TRBD1	-	TGTGCCAGCAGCCTGGACCTAGACAGGGGGCAAGGGCAGTACTTC	CASSLDLDRGQGQYF
TRBV18	TRBJ2-1	-	once	TGTGCCAGCTCACCTGGAGGGTCCGGCTACAATGAGCAGTTCTTC	CASSPGGSGYNEQFF
TRBV27	TRBJ1-2	TRBD1	-	TGTGCCAGCAGTCCGGCGACAGGGGGCCCTAACTATGGCTACACCTTC	CASSPATGGPNYGYTF
TRBV7-9	TRBJ2-2	-	-	TGTGCCAGCAGCAGGAACAGGGTCCCCGGGGAGCTGTTTTTT	CASSRNRVPGELFF
TRBV23-1	TRBJ1-3	-	-	TGCGCCAGCAGTCAGGCGTCAGGGGCTGGAAACACCATATATTTT	CASSQASGAGNTIYF
TRBV12-3/TRBV12-4	TRBJ1-2	-	-	TGTGCCGGCATGAGAGGGGGCTATGGCTACACCTTC	CAGMRGGYGYTF
TRBV7-7	TRBJ1-5	TRBD1	-	TGTGCCAGCAGCTTCAGGACAGGGGGTCAGCCCCAGCATTTT	CASSFRTGGQPQHF
TRBV19	TRBJ2-2	-	-	TGTGCCACTAAAAAACAGGGTTGGACCGGGGAGCTGTTTTTT	CATKKQGWTGELFF